One sample yielded the 5 T cell receptor beta chains listed below, sequenced in a study of a mutant IDH1 vaccine in newly diagnosed glioma. Time point indicated: baseline, week 1 (first vaccination visit). Treatment here: pre-vaccination baseline after standard-of-care therapy. This table comes from immunoSEQ multiplex PCR, and its TCRdb copy is limited to in-frame clones, with some not included. The repertoire holds 50,000 to 65,000 clones, 80% to 90% seen once, with under 20% in the top ten. This material consisted of PBMCs, taken from a glioma patient treated with radiotherapy, temozolomide or both. All receptors derive from a man between 18 and 35 years old with glioma.

V is TRBV25-1 and J is TRBJ2-7; 9 bases match TRBD1. The CDR3 is 14 amino acids. V was clipped by 6 bases and J by 3 bases; unmatched bases: 6. Germline V lookup: CDR1 MGHDK, CDR2 SYGVNS. The CDR3 reads CASSVGQGGYEQYF. The CDR3 coding sequence is TGTGCCAGCAGCGTGGGACAGGGAGGCTACGAGCAGTACTTC.

The chain joins TRBV7-8 to TRBJ1-2, with 7 bases identical to TRBD1. J was trimmed by 5 bases and V by 3 bases; bases with no gene match: 12. Per the germline V gene, CDR1 is SGHVS and CDR2 is FQNEAQ. CDR3 size: 16 residues. CDR3 sequence reads: CASSFLGQSFWYGYTF. The CDR3 nucleotides are TGTGCCAGCAGCTTTTTGGGACAGAGTTTTTGGTATGGCTACACCTTC.

The CDR3 nucleotides are TGCGCCAGCAGCGGCGAGGCTAGCTCCTACAATGAGCAGTTCTTC. Protein: CASSGEASSYNEQFF. V is TRBV5-1 and J is TRBJ2-1; no definite D call. CDR1 SGHRS and CDR2 YFSETQ come from the germline V gene. This CDR3 is 15 amino acids long. Trimming took off 4 bases at V and 0 bases at J, with 11 bases between the two ends.

The V call is TRBV30, the J call TRBJ1-2, with D possibly matching TRBD1 (5 bases). Trimming cost V 3 bases and J 4 bases, with 12 bases left between them. CDR1 and CDR2 from the germline V gene are GTSNPN and SVGIG (reference sequence). The CDR3 has 13 residues. The CDR3 bases are TGTGCCTGGAGCGCAGGGTTTCGCTATGGCTACACCTTC. It yields the protein CAWSAGFRYGYTF.

This chain uses TRBV2 with TRBJ1-1, with a possible D match to TRBD1 (6 bases). Germline CDR1 and CDR2: SNHLY and FYNNEI. Between the trimmed V and J ends, which lost 5 bases and 0 bases, there was a span of 19 bases. This CDR3 is built from 17 residues. The CDR3 spells CASSRPDSLFMNTEAFF. As DNA, the CDR3 is TGTGCCAGCAGTCGCCCGGACAGTTTGTTCATGAACACTGAAGCTTTCTTT.